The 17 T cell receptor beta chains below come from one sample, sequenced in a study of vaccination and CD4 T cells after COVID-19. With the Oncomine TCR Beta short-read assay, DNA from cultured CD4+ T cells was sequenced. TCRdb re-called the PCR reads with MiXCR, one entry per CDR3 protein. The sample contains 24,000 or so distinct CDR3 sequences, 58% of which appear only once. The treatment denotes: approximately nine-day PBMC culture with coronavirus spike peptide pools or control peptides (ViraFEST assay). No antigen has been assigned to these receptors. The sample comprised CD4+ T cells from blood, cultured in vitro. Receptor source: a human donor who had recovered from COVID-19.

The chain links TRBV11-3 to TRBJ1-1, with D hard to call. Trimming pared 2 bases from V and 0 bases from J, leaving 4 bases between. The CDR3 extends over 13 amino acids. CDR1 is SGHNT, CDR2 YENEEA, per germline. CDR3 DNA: TGTGCCAGCAGCTTACATATGAACACTGAAGCTTTCTTT. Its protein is CASSLHMNTEAFF. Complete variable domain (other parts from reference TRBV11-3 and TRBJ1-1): EAGVVQSPRYKIIEKKQPVAFWCNPISGHNTLYWYLQNLGQGPELLIRYENEEAVDDSQLPKDRFSAERLKGVDSTLKIQPAELGDSAVYLCASSLHMNTEAFFGQGTRLTVV.

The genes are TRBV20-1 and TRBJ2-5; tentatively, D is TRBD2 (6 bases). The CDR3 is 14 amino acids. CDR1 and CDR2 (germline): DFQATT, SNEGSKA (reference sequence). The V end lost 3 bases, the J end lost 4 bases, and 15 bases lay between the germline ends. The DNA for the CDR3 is TGCAGTGCTAGGGAGGGCCAGTTCTCAGAGACCCAGTACTTC. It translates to CSAREGQFSETQYF.

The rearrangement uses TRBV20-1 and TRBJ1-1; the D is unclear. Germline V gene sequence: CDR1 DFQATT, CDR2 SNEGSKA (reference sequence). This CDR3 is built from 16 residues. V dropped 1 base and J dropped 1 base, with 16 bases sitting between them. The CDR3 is CSARGEVWSRNTEAFF. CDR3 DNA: TGCAGTGCTAGAGGTGAGGTTTGGTCGCGGAACACTGAAGCTTTCTTT.

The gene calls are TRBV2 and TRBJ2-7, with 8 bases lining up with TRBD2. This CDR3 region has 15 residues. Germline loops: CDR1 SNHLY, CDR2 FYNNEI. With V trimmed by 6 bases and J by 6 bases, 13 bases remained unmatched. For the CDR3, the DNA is TGTGCCAGCAGAGCAAGGACGGGGGGGGGCCGCGAGCAGTACTTC. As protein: CASRARTGGGREQYF.

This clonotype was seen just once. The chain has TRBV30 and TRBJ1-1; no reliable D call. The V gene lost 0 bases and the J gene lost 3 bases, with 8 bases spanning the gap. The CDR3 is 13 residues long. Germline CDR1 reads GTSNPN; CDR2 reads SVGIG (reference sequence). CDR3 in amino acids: CAWSVSWDTEAFF. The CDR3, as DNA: TGTGCCTGGAGTGTATCGTGGGACACTGAAGCTTTCTTT.

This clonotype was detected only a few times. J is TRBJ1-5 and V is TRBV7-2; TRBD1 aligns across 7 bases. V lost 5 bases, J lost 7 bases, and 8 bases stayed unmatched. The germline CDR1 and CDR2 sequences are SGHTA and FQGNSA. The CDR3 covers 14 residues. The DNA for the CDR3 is TGTGCCAGCAGCACCCGACAGGGAGGCCAGCCCCAGCATTTT. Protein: CASSTRQGGQPQHF.

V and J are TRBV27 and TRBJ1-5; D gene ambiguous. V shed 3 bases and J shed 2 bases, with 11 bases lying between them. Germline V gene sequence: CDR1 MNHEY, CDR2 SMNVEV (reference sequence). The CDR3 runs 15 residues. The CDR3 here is CASSLAPAGNQPQHF. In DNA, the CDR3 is TGTGCCAGCAGTTTGGCTCCCGCCGGCAATCAGCCCCAGCATTTT.

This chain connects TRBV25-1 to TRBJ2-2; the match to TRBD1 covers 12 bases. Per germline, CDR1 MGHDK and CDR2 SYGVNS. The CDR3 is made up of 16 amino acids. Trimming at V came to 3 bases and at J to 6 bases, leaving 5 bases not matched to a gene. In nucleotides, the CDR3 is TGTGCCAGCAGTGACCCGGGACAGGGGGCCGCCGGGGAGCTGTTTTTT. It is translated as CASSDPGQGAAGELFF.

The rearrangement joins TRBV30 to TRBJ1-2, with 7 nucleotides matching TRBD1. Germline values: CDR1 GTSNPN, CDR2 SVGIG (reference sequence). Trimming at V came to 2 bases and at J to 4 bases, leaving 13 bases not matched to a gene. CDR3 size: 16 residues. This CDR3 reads CAWSSLRDSLGYGYTF. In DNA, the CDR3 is TGTGCCTGGAGTTCGTTAAGGGACAGCCTTGGCTATGGCTACACCTTC.

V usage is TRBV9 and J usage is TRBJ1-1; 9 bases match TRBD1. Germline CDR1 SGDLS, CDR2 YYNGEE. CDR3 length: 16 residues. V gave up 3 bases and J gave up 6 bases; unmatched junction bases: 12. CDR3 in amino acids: CASSGVSGTGYAEAFF. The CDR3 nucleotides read TGTGCCAGCAGCGGAGTATCCGGGACAGGGTACGCTGAAGCTTTCTTT.

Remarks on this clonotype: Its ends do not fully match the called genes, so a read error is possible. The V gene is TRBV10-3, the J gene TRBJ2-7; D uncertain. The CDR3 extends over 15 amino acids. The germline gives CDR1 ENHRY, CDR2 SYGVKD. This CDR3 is CASSWSRLSSYEQYF. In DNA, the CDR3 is TGTGCCAGCAGTTGGAGCAGACTCAGCTCCTACGAGCAGTACTTC.

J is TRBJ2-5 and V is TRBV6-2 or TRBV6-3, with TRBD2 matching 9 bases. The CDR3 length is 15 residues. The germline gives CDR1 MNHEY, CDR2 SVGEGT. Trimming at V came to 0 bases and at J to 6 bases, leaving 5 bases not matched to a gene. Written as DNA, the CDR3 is TGTGCCAGCAGTTACTCGGGGACTAGCCTACAGACCCAGTACTTC. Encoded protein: CASSYSGTSLQTQYF.

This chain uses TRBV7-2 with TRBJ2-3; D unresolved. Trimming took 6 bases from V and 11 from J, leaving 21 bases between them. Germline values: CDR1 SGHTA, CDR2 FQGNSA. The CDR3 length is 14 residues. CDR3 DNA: TGTGCCAGCAGTCAAGGCGGCCGACAATTCATGCAGTATTTT. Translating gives CASSQGGRQFMQYF.

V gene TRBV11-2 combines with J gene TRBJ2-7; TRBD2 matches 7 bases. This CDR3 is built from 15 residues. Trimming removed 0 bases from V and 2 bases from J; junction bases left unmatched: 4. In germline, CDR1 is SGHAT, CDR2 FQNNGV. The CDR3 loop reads CASSLDQAGPYEQYF. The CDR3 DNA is TGTGCCAGCAGCTTAGATCAAGCGGGGCCCTACGAGCAGTACTTC. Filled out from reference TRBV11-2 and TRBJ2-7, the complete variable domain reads EAGVAQSPRYKIIEKRQSVAFWCNPISGHATLYWYQQILGQGPKLLIQFQNNGVVDDSQLPKDRFSAERLKGVDSTLKIQPAKLEDSAVYLCASSLDQAGPYEQYFGPGTRLTVT.

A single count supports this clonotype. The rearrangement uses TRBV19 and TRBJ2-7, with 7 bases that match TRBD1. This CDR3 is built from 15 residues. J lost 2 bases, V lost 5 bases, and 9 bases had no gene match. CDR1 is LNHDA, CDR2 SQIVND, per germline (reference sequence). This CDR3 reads CASSPGQARTYEQYF. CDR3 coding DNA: TGTGCCAGTAGTCCCGGACAGGCACGAACCTACGAGCAGTACTTC.

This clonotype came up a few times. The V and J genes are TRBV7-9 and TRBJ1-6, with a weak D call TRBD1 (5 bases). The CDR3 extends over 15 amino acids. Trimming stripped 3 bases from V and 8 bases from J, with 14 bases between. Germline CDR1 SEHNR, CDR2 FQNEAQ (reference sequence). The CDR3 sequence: CASSFTGPSDSPLHF. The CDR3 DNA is TGTGCCAGCAGCTTTACGGGACCATCCGATTCACCCCTCCACTTT.

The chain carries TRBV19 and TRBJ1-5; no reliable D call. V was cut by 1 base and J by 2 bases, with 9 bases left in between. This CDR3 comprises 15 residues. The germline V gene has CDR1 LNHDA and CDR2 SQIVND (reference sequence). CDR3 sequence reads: CASSIAAGRNQPQHF. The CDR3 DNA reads TGTGCCAGTAGTATAGCGGCAGGACGCAATCAGCCCCAGCATTTT.